This entry describes one T cell receptor (beta chain). What it recognizes is unknown. J gave up 5 bases and V 0 bases, and 4 bases lay outside the gene matches. The CDR3 is made up of 14 amino acids. From germline, CDR1 is GTSNPN and CDR2 SVGIG (reference sequence). The record originates from a study of cytomegalovirus exposure and HLA in healthy donors. Study results and caveats: Accounts indicate the classifier identified cytomegalovirus status with strong specificity and sensitivity. Productive status was seen about 90% or about 30% of the time for most TCR beta V segments in an earlier analysis. Later on, analysis showed that most CMV-associated TCR beta chains appeared to be HLA-restricted. TRBV6-2, TRBV6-3 and some other V segments were unresolvable in 87-base-pair reads.

PCR was performed using 60 Vbeta and 13 Jbeta primers. Assay: immunoSEQ multiplex PCR; the TCRdb copy retains only in-frame clones and omits some. The table has around 140,000 clones, around two thirds seen once. The chain joins TRBV30 to TRBJ1-5; the match to TRBD1 covers 7 bases. Sequenced input: PBMCs. The receptor's source is a middle-aged woman in good health and CMV-seronegative. In nucleotides, the CDR3 is TGTGCCTGGAGTGTACGACAGGGACATCAGCCCCAGCATTTT. Translated, it gives CAWSVRQGHQPQHF.